Only a few counts were recorded for the clone carrying this T cell receptor beta chain. No antigen is known for it. The germline CDR1 and CDR2 sequences are LNHNV and YYDKDF (reference sequence). The CDR3 is made up of 14 amino acids. V was pared by 5 bases and J by 6 bases, with 13 bases between. TCRdb itself ran the 5' RACE reads through MiXCR, one entry per CDR3 protein. The sample lists fewer than 650,000 distinct CDR3 sequences; roughly 13% were seen once. This entry comes from a study of CD8 T cells in ankylosing spondylitis. Broader study findings: Some motif variants had been reported before (in reactive arthritis synovial fluid and blood). Several highly homologous variants made up a TCR beta motif that seemed to typify ankylosing spondylitis blood. The study looked at matched synovial fluid samples from ankylosing spondylitis patients. Disease-linked clones were reported to be significantly enriched there.

This sequence joins TRBV15 and TRBJ2-2; D is perhaps TRBD1 (5 bases). This receptor was identified in a male donor with ankylosing spondylitis. What was sequenced was blood, either unsorted or a sorted T cell fraction (not recorded which). In DNA form, the CDR3 reads TGTGCCACCAGCGGCAGGGTGGTGGCCGGGGAGCTGTTTTTT. The encoded protein is CATSGRVVAGELFF.